These 27 T cell receptor beta chains were sequenced from one sample in a study of T cell responses to AZD1222 COVID-19 vaccine. TCRdb's copy holds only in-frame clones and misses some; the assay was immunoSEQ multiplex PCR. The table includes roughly 120,000 clones, over 75% detected once. Here the sequenced sample was peripheral blood, taken on day 0 of AZD1222 vaccination. These receptors originate from an adult in good health.

The chain couples TRBV30 to TRBJ1-3; D not resolved. Germline V gene data show CDR1 as GTSNPN and CDR2 as SVGIG (reference sequence). The V end was cut by 3 bases, the J end by 1 base, with 4 bases between. The CDR3 sequence is 12 residues long. The CDR3 DNA reads as TGTGCCTGGAGCGGATCTGGAAACACCATATATTTT. Residues: CAWSGSGNTIYF.

The chain is built from TRBV6-2 or TRBV6-3 and TRBJ1-5; perhaps TRBD1 as D (5 bases). The V gene's germline CDR1 is MNHEY and CDR2 SVGEGT. The CDR3 totals 13 residues. Trimming removed 5 bases from V and 4 bases from J, with 9 bases in between. CDR3 residues: CASSPTENQPQHF. CDR3 in DNA: TGTGCCAGCAGTCCGACAGAAAATCAGCCCCAGCATTTT.

This chain uses TRBV30 with TRBJ1-5; possible D gene TRBD1, 5 bases. V was shortened by 2 bases and J by 1 base, with 27 bases between the two germline ends. The germline V gene encodes CDR1 GTSNPN and CDR2 SVGIG (reference sequence). This CDR3 comprises 20 residues. DNA for the CDR3: TGTGCCTGGAGTCCACCCACAGCAGGGAGAGGGGTCATCAGCAATCAGCCCCAGCATTTT. Translating it yields CAWSPPTAGRGVISNQPQHF. The full variable domain, in which reference TRBV30 and TRBJ1-5 provide the parts outside the CDR3, is SQTIHQWPATLVQPVGSPLSLECTVEGTSNPNLYWYRQAAGRGLQLLFYSVGIGQISSEVPQNLSASRPQDRQFILSSKKLLLSDSGFYLCAWSPPTAGRGVISNQPQHFGDGTRLSIL.

The chain has TRBV19 and TRBJ2-7; 8 bases map to TRBD2. The J segment lost 3 bases and the V segment lost 3 bases, leaving 4 bases of the junction unmatched. The CDR3 contains 14 residues. Germline assignment: CDR1 LNHDA and CDR2 SQIVND (reference sequence). The CDR3 here is CASSIGGGNYEQYF. The DNA of the CDR3 is TGTGCCAGTAGTATTGGCGGGGGGAACTACGAGCAGTACTTC.

This sequence joins TRBV6-6 and TRBJ2-1; 7 bases fit TRBD1. CDR3 length equals 15 residues. Germline lookup yields CDR1 MNHNY and CDR2 SVGAGI (reference sequence). V lost 2 bases, J lost 2 bases, and 3 bases stayed unmatched. The DNA of the CDR3 is TGTGCCAGCAGTTACCCCGACAGGGCCTACAATGAGCAGTTCTTC. It is translated as CASSYPDRAYNEQFF.

This chain connects TRBV19 to TRBJ1-2, with 7 bases fitting TRBD1. The CDR3 is made up of 15 amino acids. V trimming: 5 bases; J trimming: 7 bases; junction bases outside the gene matches: 13. Germline V gene sequence: CDR1 LNHDA, CDR2 SQIVND (reference sequence). The CDR3 region is CASSFPTGEIFGYTF. CDR3 DNA: TGTGCCAGTAGTTTTCCTACAGGGGAAATCTTTGGCTACACCTTC.

The chain uses TRBV5-1 and TRBJ1-2; D gene unclear. The ends were cut back, 1 base at V and 1 base at J, with 8 bases in the middle. Germline loops: CDR1 SGHRS, CDR2 YFSETQ. The CDR3 is 14 residues long. CDR3 region: CASSLSYINYGYTF. CDR3 in DNA: TGCGCCAGCAGCTTGAGCTACATTAACTATGGCTACACCTTC.

This clone showed up just once. The rearrangement joins TRBV19 to TRBJ1-2; possible D gene TRBD1, 6 bases. Germline V lookup: CDR1 LNHDA, CDR2 SQIVND (reference sequence). Between the trimmed V and J ends, which lost 6 bases and 4 bases, there was a span of 27 bases. This CDR3 spans 18 amino acids. CDR3 loop: CASRPTTTRTVAVYGYTF. The CDR3 DNA follows: TGTGCCAGTAGGCCAACGACGACGAGGACAGTCGCTGTCTATGGCTACACCTTC.

The genes are TRBV7-9 and TRBJ1-5; D might be TRBD1 (5 bases). The CDR3 sequence is 12 residues long. V shed 2 bases and J shed 8 bases, with 7 bases lying between them. In germline, CDR1 is SEHNR, CDR2 FQNEAQ (reference sequence). The CDR3 loop is CASSLSGKPQHF. The CDR3 DNA reads TGTGCCAGCAGCTTATCAGGGAAGCCCCAGCATTTT.

V and J are TRBV7-9 and TRBJ2-7; 8 nucleotides line up with TRBD1. The CDR3 extends over 14 amino acids. Unmatched junction bases numbered 9, after V lost 6 bases and J lost 5 bases. The germline V gene has CDR1 SEHNR and CDR2 FQNEAQ (reference sequence). The CDR3 loop reads CASRSGTGRHEQYF. Written as DNA, the CDR3 is TGTGCCAGCAGATCAGGGACAGGCCGTCACGAGCAGTACTTC.

This clone was counted once. This chain connects TRBV4-3 to TRBJ1-2, with D perhaps TRBD1 (6 bases). The CDR3 covers 16 residues. With 0 bases removed from V and 7 bases from J, the gap between germline ends came to 18 bases. The germline gives CDR1 LGHNA, CDR2 YSLEER. The CDR3 DNA is TGCGCCAGCAGCCAAGAGACTGGCGGGGGCAGAGTTGGCTACACCTTC. This encodes CASSQETGGGRVGYTF.

This chain links TRBV3-1 (or the pseudogene TRBV3-2) with TRBJ2-2; 10 nucleotides agree with TRBD1. Germline V lookup: CDR1 LGHDT, CDR2 YNNKEL (reference sequence). The CDR3 is 15 amino acids. V lost 1 base to trimming and J lost 6 bases; unmatched junction nucleotides: 2. CDR3 bases: TGTGCCAGCAGCCAAGGGGGGACAGGGGCCGGGGAGCTGTTTTTT. Residues: CASSQGGTGAGELFF.

CDR3 nucleotides: TGCAGCGCCGCTCACAGGGGGGTTGAGCAGTTCTTC. Encoded protein: CSAAHRGVEQFF. V is TRBV29-1 and J is TRBJ2-1; TRBD1 matches 8 bases. Germline CDR1 is SQVTM and CDR2 is ANQGSEA. The CDR3 consists of 12 residues. Losses at the gene ends were 7 bases for V and 9 bases for J; bases not matched to a gene: 8.

This clone has a handful of counts. The chain recombines TRBV3-1 (or the pseudogene TRBV3-2) with TRBJ1-2; D may be TRBD1 (6 bases). The CDR3 has 15 residues. V was shortened by 4 bases and J by 4 bases, with 16 bases between the two germline ends. Per the germline V gene, CDR1 is LGHDT and CDR2 is YNNKEL (reference sequence). The CDR3 DNA sequence: TGTGCCAGCAGCCCCGCGGGAGGGGGAAGCTATGGCTACACCTTC. It is translated as CASSPAGGGSYGYTF.

The V gene is TRBV5-4, the J gene TRBJ1-1, with D perhaps matching TRBD1 (5 bases). Germline assignment: CDR1 SGHNT and CDR2 YYREEE (reference sequence). The CDR3 consists of 15 residues. Trimming removed 0 bases at V and 2 bases at J, with 11 bases between. The CDR3 nucleotides read TGTGCCAGCAGCTTGGCCTCGGGGGTTAACACTGAAGCTTTCTTT. Translated, it gives CASSLASGVNTEAFF.

The chain combines TRBV7-9 with TRBJ1-2; 8 nucleotides agree with TRBD1. Germline-derived CDR1 and CDR2 are SEHNR and FQNEAQ (reference sequence). This CDR3 has 17 amino acids. V was pared by 2 bases and J by 4 bases, with 12 bases of the junction left unmatched. The CDR3 coding sequence is TGTGCCAGCAGCTTATCGGAGTCAGGGGGCGGGGTCTATGGCTACACCTTC. Protein sequence: CASSLSESGGGVYGYTF. Full variable domain (rest looked up from reference TRBV7-9 and TRBJ1-2): DTGVSQNPRHKITKRGQNVTFRCDPISEHNRLYWYRQTLGQGPEFLTYFQNEAQLEKSRLLSDRFSAERPKGSFSTLEIQRTEQGDSAMYLCASSLSESGGGVYGYTFGSGTRLTVV.

This chain joins TRBV19 and TRBJ1-5; TRBD1 agrees at 8 bases. CDR1 and CDR2 from the germline V gene are LNHDA and SQIVND (reference sequence). Trimming cost V 3 bases and J 7 bases; bases outside gene matches: 11. The CDR3 is made up of 16 amino acids. This CDR3 reads CASSIVPRQGRQPQHF. CDR3 sequence (DNA): TGTGCCAGTAGTATCGTTCCGCGACAGGGGAGGCAGCCCCAGCATTTT.

The V call is TRBV4-1, the J call TRBJ1-4; 10 bases are a match to TRBD1. There are 15 residues in the CDR3. Looked up from germline, CDR1 is MGHRA and CDR2 is YSYEKL. Losses at the gene ends were 3 bases for V and 8 bases for J; bases not matched to a gene: 6. This CDR3 reads CASSQGQGPSEKLFF. As DNA, the CDR3 is TGCGCCAGCAGCCAGGGACAGGGGCCTTCGGAAAAACTGTTTTTT.

This rearrangement joins TRBV9 to TRBJ2-3; D gene unclear. V was pared by 3 bases and J by 1 base, with 12 bases between. The CDR3 spans 15 residues. Germline loops: CDR1 SGDLS, CDR2 YYNGEE. In DNA form, the CDR3 reads TGTGCCAGCAGCGCCAGCGTCCGCGGCACAGATACGCAGTATTTT. This encodes CASSASVRGTDTQYF.

The J gene is TRBJ2-3, the V gene TRBV10-3, with D possibly called TRBD1 or TRBD2 (6 bases each). This CDR3 comprises 13 residues. Germline assignment: CDR1 ENHRY and CDR2 SYGVKD. Trimming shortened V by 4 bases and J by 6 bases, and 11 bases separated the two germline ends. The CDR3 protein is CAISAGAGDTQYF. The CDR3 nucleotides are TGTGCCATCAGTGCGGGGGCAGGGGATACGCAGTATTTT.

The gene calls are TRBV28 and TRBJ2-2; 9 nucleotides line up with TRBD1. There are 15 residues in the CDR3. CDR1 is MDHEN and CDR2 is SYDVKM in the germline V gene. J gave up 6 bases and V 2 bases, and 4 bases lay outside the gene matches. Here the CDR3 DNA reads TGTGCCAGCAGTTTAAGGGACAGGGAAGCCGGGGAGCTGTTTTTT. As protein: CASSLRDREAGELFF.

The genes are TRBV6-6 and TRBJ1-6, with TRBD1 as a possible D gene (6 bases). Germline values: CDR1 MNHNY, CDR2 SVGAGI (reference sequence). The CDR3 spans 15 residues. Between the trimmed V and J ends, which lost 3 bases and 10 bases, there was a span of 16 bases. The CDR3 DNA follows: TGTGCCAGCAGTTATCTACAGGGTTCGGGGTCACCCCTCCACTTT. It yields the protein CASSYLQGSGSPLHF.

The rearrangement uses TRBV3-1 (or the pseudogene TRBV3-2) and TRBJ2-3; possibly TRBD2 for D (7 bases). V was pared by 4 bases and J by 0 bases, with 17 bases between. The CDR3 has 17 amino acids. Germline lookup yields CDR1 LGHDT and CDR2 YNNKEL (reference sequence). The DNA of the CDR3 is TGTGCCAGCAGCCGCCGGGGGGCGGGACTCAGCACAGATACGCAGTATTTT. Translated, it gives CASSRRGAGLSTDTQYF.

This chain joins TRBV12-3 or TRBV12-4 and TRBJ1-1; D is uncertain. The CDR3 totals 12 residues. V was trimmed by 3 bases and J by 6 bases, leaving 8 bases between them. Here the CDR3 reads CASSFSSPEAFF. DNA of the CDR3: TGTGCCAGCAGTTTCTCATCCCCTGAAGCTTTCTTT.

This clone was seen just once. CDR3 sequence: CASSLGGGVYEQYF. As DNA, the CDR3 is TGTGCCAGCAGCTTGGGCGGGGGGGTTTACGAGCAGTACTTC. The rearrangement joins TRBV5-6 to TRBJ2-7; 9 nucleotides line up with TRBD2. The CDR3 spans 14 residues. Germline CDR1 reads SGHDT; CDR2 reads YYEEEE. V was pared by 0 bases and J by 4 bases, with 2 bases of the junction left unmatched.

The chain employs TRBV19 and TRBJ2-3, with D possibly matching TRBD1 (6 bases). V shed 8 bases and J shed 4 bases, with 10 bases lying between them. Per the germline V gene, CDR1 is LNHDA and CDR2 is SQIVND (reference sequence). This CDR3 is built from 12 residues. The CDR3, as DNA: TGTGCCAGTGAACAGGGTTCAGATACGCAGTATTTT. This gives the protein CASEQGSDTQYF.

This clone was recorded a few times. The chain is built from TRBV11-2 and TRBJ2-5; 9 nucleotides agree with TRBD1. The CDR3 has 15 residues. Germline loops: CDR1 SGHAT, CDR2 FQNNGV. With 1 base clipped from V and 5 bases from J, the junction kept 5 bases outside the gene matches. Here the CDR3 DNA reads TGTGCCAGCAGCTTAGGGACAGGGGCAGGGGAGACCCAGTACTTC. Translation: CASSLGTGAGETQYF. Complete variable domain (other parts from reference TRBV11-2 and TRBJ2-5): EAGVAQSPRYKIIEKRQSVAFWCNPISGHATLYWYQQILGQGPKLLIQFQNNGVVDDSQLPKDRFSAERLKGVDSTLKIQPAKLEDSAVYLCASSLGTGAGETQYFGPGTRLLVL.